The clone carrying this T cell receptor beta chain was detected a few times. Its specificity is not known. Four PCR rounds used nested alpha and beta constant region primers plus the SP2 primer. Alpha and beta constant region primers primed reverse transcription for blood and skin samples. Via MiXCR, TCRdb re-called the 5' RACE reads, giving one row per CDR3 protein. This sample has about 56,000 distinct CDR3 sequences; around 8% occur once, and the top ten carry just over 9.5%. These data originate in a study of naive and memory T cell subsets. Study conclusions and caveats: Potentially, T cell activation and differentiation skew this RNA-based measurement.

This CDR3 contains 15 residues. Germline-derived CDR1 and CDR2 are LGHDT and YNNKEL (reference sequence). Trimming took 0 bases from V and 1 from J, leaving 9 bases between them. TCR cDNA received a 3' ligated oligonucleotide that carried a UMI. Adult healthy volunteers gave 2.5 ml peripheral blood for whole-blood RNA. Unsorted total RNA, roughly 1 to 1000 ng, was DNase treated before reverse transcription. The genes are TRBV3-1 and TRBJ1-2; D is unresolved. The sequence was obtained from a female donor in good health. For the CDR3, the DNA is TGTGCCAGCAGCCAAGATCCGAATTTTAACTATGGCTACACCTTC. Translation gives CASSQDPNFNYGYTF.